This passage covers 26 T cell receptor beta chains from one sample sequenced in a study of T cell responses to AZD1222 COVID-19 vaccine. Data came from immunoSEQ multiplex PCR; TCRdb stores just in-frame clones and leaves some out. The profile shows about 140,000 clones, 80% to 95% of them singletons. Here the sequenced sample was peripheral blood, taken 28 days after the second AZD1222 dose. The receptors derive from an adult who received the AZD1222 COVID-19 vaccine.

The rearrangement links TRBV6-6 to TRBJ2-5; 10 nucleotides agree with TRBD1. V lost 7 bases and J lost 3; bases outside the gene matches: 5. This CDR3 comprises 14 residues. CDR1 is MNHNY and CDR2 is SVGAGI in the germline V gene (reference sequence). The CDR3 DNA reads TGTGCCAGCATAGACGGGACAGGGGAAGAGACCCAGTACTTC. Amino acids: CASIDGTGEETQYF.

The gene calls are TRBV7-2 and TRBJ1-3; D not certain. From germline, CDR1 is SGHTA and CDR2 FQGNSA. This CDR3 is built from 13 residues. V lost 1 base, J lost 7 bases, and 8 bases lay in between. DNA for the CDR3: TGTGCCAGCAGCTTAGGTCGCCGCAACACCATATATTTT. Protein product: CASSLGRRNTIYF.

This chain uses TRBV28 with TRBJ1-1; no reliable D call. The V end was cut by 5 bases, the J end by 7 bases, with 8 bases between. CDR3 length: 11 amino acids. CDR1 is MDHEN and CDR2 is SYDVKM in the germline V gene. The CDR3 protein is CASSTKFEAFF. DNA of the CDR3: TGTGCCAGCAGTACGAAGTTTGAAGCTTTCTTT.

V is TRBV2 and J is TRBJ2-1, with D tentatively TRBD2 (7 bases). Germline V CDR1 and CDR2: SNHLY, FYNNEI. Trimming took off 2 bases at V and 7 bases at J, with 12 bases between the two ends. CDR3 size: 14 residues. DNA of the CDR3: TGTGCCAGCAGTGAACTAGGGGGGGCGAATGAGCAGTTCTTC. This sequence encodes CASSELGGANEQFF.

The chain joins TRBV28 to TRBJ2-6; D remains unclear. V was shortened by 6 bases and J by 4 bases, with 16 bases between the two germline ends. This CDR3 is built from 16 residues. Germline CDR1 reads MDHEN; CDR2 reads SYDVKM. As DNA, the CDR3 is TGTGCCAGCAGACGGCACTGGATTGACGGGGCCAACGTCCTGACTTTC. Amino acid sequence: CASRRHWIDGANVLTF.

This chain uses TRBV6-5 with TRBJ1-1, with unresolved D. The CDR3 extends over 12 amino acids. Trimming pared 7 bases from V and 0 bases from J, leaving 6 bases between. Germline lookup yields CDR1 MNHEY and CDR2 SVGAGI. This CDR3 is CASNTLNTEAFF. Here the CDR3 DNA reads TGTGCCAGCAATACCCTGAACACTGAAGCTTTCTTT.

The rearrangement links TRBV6-2 or TRBV6-3 to TRBJ2-5; no reliable D call. Germline lookup yields CDR1 MNHEY and CDR2 SVGEGT. This CDR3 region has 15 residues. Trimming shortened V by 4 bases and J by 3 bases, and 15 bases separated the two germline ends. The CDR3 sequence is CASSLGSKGKETQYF. DNA for the CDR3: TGTGCCAGCAGTTTAGGCTCAAAGGGAAAAGAGACCCAGTACTTC.

The chain combines TRBV27 with TRBJ1-2; a weak D match, TRBD1 (5 bases). CDR1 is MNHEY and CDR2 is SMNVEV in the germline V gene (reference sequence). The CDR3 is made up of 15 amino acids. The V and J ends lost 6 bases and 6 bases respectively, with 20 bases between them. CDR3 in DNA: TGTGCCAGCAGAGAACTGGGAGGCAGGGAGCATGGCTACACCTTC. This sequence encodes CASRELGGREHGYTF.

The CDR3 reads CASSQVGGIADTQYF. Written as DNA, the CDR3 is TGTGCCAGCAGCCAAGTGGGGGGCATCGCAGATACGCAGTATTTT. V is TRBV3-1 (or the pseudogene TRBV3-2) and J is TRBJ2-3; the D gene could be TRBD1 or TRBD2 (6 bases each). Germline V lookup: CDR1 LGHDT, CDR2 YNNKEL (reference sequence). V dropped 1 base and J dropped 4 bases, with 12 bases sitting between them. The CDR3 runs 15 residues.

This clone has a single count. The rearrangement links TRBV7-2 to TRBJ2-5; the D is unclear. The germline V gene encodes CDR1 SGHTA and CDR2 FQGNSA. The V gene lost 1 base and the J gene lost 5 bases, with 8 bases spanning the gap. CDR3 length equals 13 residues. The CDR3 nucleotides are TGTGCCAGCAGCTTAGGTCCTACCGAGACCCAGTACTTC. Protein sequence: CASSLGPTETQYF.

The chain is built from TRBV6-5 and TRBJ1-5; 7 bases fit TRBD1. From germline, CDR1 is MNHEY and CDR2 SVGAGI. The CDR3 runs 13 residues. V lost 5 bases, J lost 4 bases, and 2 bases stayed unmatched. The CDR3 loop reads CASSKQGNQPQHF. The CDR3 region has the DNA TGTGCCAGCAGTAAACAGGGGAATCAGCCCCAGCATTTT.

This clone was recorded only once. This sequence joins TRBV27 and TRBJ2-1; D gene unclear. Trimming took off 4 bases at V and 4 bases at J, with 8 bases between the two ends. The CDR3 consists of 13 residues. Germline assignment: CDR1 MNHEY and CDR2 SMNVEV (reference sequence). In DNA, the CDR3 is TGTGCCAGCAGTTCAAGACGTTACAATGAGCAGTTCTTC. Translating gives CASSSRRYNEQFF.

The chain links TRBV4-3 to TRBJ2-2; D remains unclear. CDR3 length: 14 residues. The V end lost 0 bases, the J end lost 4 bases, and 6 bases lay between the germline ends. Germline V gene sequence: CDR1 LGHNA, CDR2 YSLEER. CDR3: CASSQERVTGELFF. In DNA, the CDR3 is TGCGCCAGCAGCCAAGAAAGGGTCACCGGGGAGCTGTTTTTT.

V gene TRBV10-3 combines with J gene TRBJ1-2, with D unresolved. Per germline, CDR1 ENHRY and CDR2 SYGVKD. This CDR3 comprises 16 residues. Trimming left V 0 bases short and J 4 bases short, with 15 bases between. CDR3 in DNA: TGTGCCATCAGTGAGTCCCGAGCCCAGAGGGCCTATGGCTACACCTTC. It translates to CAISESRAQRAYGYTF.

This sequence joins TRBV7-3 and TRBJ2-3; TRBD1 might be the D (5 bases). CDR3 length: 16 residues. Germline CDR1 SGHTA, CDR2 FQGTGA. V lost 2 bases, J lost 1 base, and 13 bases lay in between. The CDR3: CASSLEMGPRTDTQYF. Here the CDR3 DNA reads TGTGCCAGCAGCTTAGAAATGGGGCCCCGCACAGATACGCAGTATTTT.

CDR3 protein: CASSSFGGTYEQYF. The DNA of the CDR3 is TGTGCCAGCAGCTCCTTTGGGGGAACCTACGAGCAGTACTTC. The rearrangement joins TRBV3-1 (or the pseudogene TRBV3-2) to TRBJ2-7; D might be TRBD1 or TRBD2, each matching 5 bases. The CDR3 has 14 residues. Germline CDR1 and CDR2: LGHDT and YNNKEL (reference sequence). Between the trimmed V and J ends, which lost 5 bases and 2 bases, there was a span of 13 bases.

The chain has TRBV5-1 and TRBJ2-2; D may be TRBD2 (5 bases). V was trimmed by 6 bases and J by 7 bases, leaving 16 bases between them. CDR1 SGHRS and CDR2 YFSETQ come from the germline V gene. CDR3 size: 14 residues. The CDR3 sequence is CASMTRASLGELFF. The CDR3, as DNA: TGCGCCAGCATGACGAGGGCCAGCCTCGGGGAGCTGTTTTTT.

This chain joins TRBV11-1 and TRBJ2-3; D is undetermined. The germline V gene encodes CDR1 SGHAT and CDR2 FQDESV (reference sequence). The CDR3 is 12 amino acids. The ends were cut back, 1 base at V and 6 bases at J, with 5 bases in the middle. The CDR3 DNA reads TGTGCCAGCAGCTTAGTCGAGGATACGCAGTATTTT. Residues: CASSLVEDTQYF. Full variable domain (outside the CDR3, taken from reference TRBV11-1 and TRBJ2-3): EAEVAQSPRYKITEKSQAVAFWCDPISGHATLYWYRQILGQGPELLVQFQDESVVDDSQLPKDRFSAERLKGVDSTLKIQPAELGDSAMYLCASSLVEDTQYFGPGTRLTVL.

In this sample, this clone turned up a few times. The J gene is TRBJ2-7, the V gene TRBV10-3; D not certain. Trimming cost V 2 bases and J 5 bases, with 13 bases left between them. The CDR3 runs 14 residues. Germline CDR1 and CDR2: ENHRY and SYGVKD. CDR3 residues: CAISEVSNIHEQYF. DNA for the CDR3: TGTGCCATCAGTGAGGTCAGCAACATCCACGAGCAGTACTTC.

The chain joins TRBV7-3 to TRBJ2-3; perhaps TRBD1 as D (6 bases). This CDR3 is 14 amino acids long. Deletions cut 5 bases from V and 1 base from J, with 10 bases between. Germline CDR1 SGHTA, CDR2 FQGTGA. DNA of the CDR3: TGTGCCAGCAGCGCCTCAGGGGGCACAGATACGCAGTATTTT. Residues: CASSASGGTDTQYF. Based on the CDR3 plus reference TRBV7-3 and TRBJ2-3, the full variable domain is GAGVSQTPSNKVTEKGKYVELRCDPISGHTALYWYRQSLGQGPEFLIYFQGTGAADDSGLPNDRFFAVRPEGSVSTLKIQRTERGDSAVYLCASSASGGTDTQYFGPGTRLTVL.

This clone occurred a few times. The J gene is TRBJ1-6, the V gene TRBV7-3; TRBD1 aligns across 8 bases. J gave up 7 bases and V 5 bases, and 4 bases lay outside the gene matches. CDR3 length: 14 residues. Germline-derived CDR1 and CDR2 are SGHTA and FQGTGA. The CDR3 loop is CASSAGQANSPLHF. The CDR3 DNA follows: TGTGCCAGCAGCGCGGGACAGGCGAATTCACCCCTCCACTTT.

V gene TRBV6-5 combines with J gene TRBJ1-1; D is possibly TRBD1 (6 bases). Germline V lookup: CDR1 MNHEY, CDR2 SVGAGI. V was trimmed by 6 bases and J by 5 bases, leaving 13 bases between them. The CDR3 covers 13 residues. The CDR3 DNA is TGTGCCAGCAGGGAGGGGGGGTGGACTGAAGCTTTCTTT. Its translation is CASREGGWTEAFF.

This clone was seen more than once but under ten times. The chain uses TRBV5-1 and TRBJ2-2; 14 nucleotides agree with TRBD2. The CDR3 has 20 amino acids. CDR1 and CDR2 from the germline V gene are SGHRS and YFSETQ. The ends lost 0 bases at V and 0 bases at J; junction bases unmatched: 7. CDR3: CASSLAGTSGSSPNTGELFF. The CDR3 nucleotides read TGCGCCAGCAGCTTGGCCGGGACTAGCGGGAGCTCGCCGAACACCGGGGAGCTGTTTTTT. The variable domain in full, with the rest retrieved from reference TRBV5-1 and TRBJ2-2, is KAGVTQTPRYLIKTRGQQVTLSCSPISGHRSVSWYQQTPGQGLQFLFEYFSETQRNKGNFPGRFSGRQFSNSRSEMNVSTLELGDSALYLCASSLAGTSGSSPNTGELFFGEGSRLTVL.

CDR3 DNA: TGTGCCAGCAGTTTTGGGACCCGGGGGGTGGCTTTCTTT. Its translation is CASSFGTRGVAFF. V is TRBV12-3 or TRBV12-4 and J is TRBJ1-1; TRBD1 might be the D (5 bases). The V gene lost 3 bases and the J gene lost 11 bases, with 16 bases spanning the gap. This CDR3 spans 13 amino acids.

The rearrangement joins TRBV10-3 to TRBJ1-2; D uncertain. Germline loops: CDR1 ENHRY, CDR2 SYGVKD. The CDR3 runs 14 residues. V was cut by 10 bases and J by 8 bases, with 23 bases left in between. CDR3 bases: TGTGCCACCCTAGGTTCCACTCCCCCAGCGGGCTACACCTTC. It yields the protein CATLGSTPPAGYTF.

CDR3 in DNA: TGTGCCAGCAGCCTTCTAGCGGGCACCGGGGAGCTGTTTTTT. Its protein is CASSLLAGTGELFF. The J gene is TRBJ2-2, the V gene TRBV3-1 (or the pseudogene TRBV3-2); 8 bases agree with TRBD2. Trimming took 4 bases from V and 4 from J; bases not matched to a gene: 2. CDR3 length equals 14 residues. Germline lookup yields CDR1 LGHDT and CDR2 YNNKEL (reference sequence).